Given below is one TCR beta chain in context. Repertoires were generated with immunoSEQ multiplex PCR, while TCRdb's copy carries only in-frame clones and drops some. The data hold around 130,000 clones, with about 91% observed a single time. The data were taken from a study of control samples from healthy donors and cancer patients. Sequencing was done on a sample of blood. The TCR was taken from a man aged 18 to 30 in good health.

The CDR3 DNA is TGTGCCAGCAGCACCGGACAGGGGCGCGGCTACACCTTC. It specifies CASSTGQGRGYTF. The chain has TRBV7-2 and TRBJ1-2; TRBD1 matches 9 bases. CDR1 is SGHTA, CDR2 FQGNSA, per germline. This CDR3 contains 13 residues. J lost 8 bases, V lost 5 bases, and 6 bases had no gene match.